These T cell receptor beta chains were read from a single sample in a study of control samples from healthy donors and cancer patients. Profiling relied on immunoSEQ multiplex PCR, and the TCRdb table lists in-frame clones only, not all of them. The sample has 50,000 to 65,000 clones; about nine tenths are singletons. The sample comprised PBMCs. These receptors all stem from a woman in her fifties or sixties with colorectal cancer. The CDR3 runs from the conserved cysteine through the conserved F or W. The D gene is left open where the match is weak. Only part of the rows carry a size: once, few, many, or a class if the clone is expanded.

d_call,v_call,clone_size,j_call,cdr3_nt,cdr3_aa
TRBD1,TRBV27,-,TRBJ2-3,TGTGCCAGCAGTCAACTGACAGGGTCTGTTGGGCATTTT,CASSQLTGSVGHF
-,TRBV15,-,TRBJ2-7,TGTGCCACCAGCAGAGAAGGGCAGGGCTTCACCGAGCAGTACTTC,CATSREGQGFTEQYF
-,TRBV7-9,-,TRBJ2-2,TGTGCCAGCAGCTTAAGCACATGGTATGACACCGGGGAGCTGTTTTTT,CASSLSTWYDTGELFF
TRBD2,TRBV5-4,once,TRBJ2-5,TGTGCCAGCAGCTTGGATCCTAGCGGGGGGGCAAAGACCCAGTACTTC,CASSLDPSGGAKTQYF
-,TRBV11-2,-,TRBJ2-2,TGTGCCAGCAGTAGACTAGTAAGGACGAGCACCGGGGAGCTGTTTTTT,CASSRLVRTSTGELFF
-,TRBV5-4,-,TRBJ2-5,TGTGCCAGCAGCATTGTCGGGGTACAAGAGACCCAGTACTTC,CASSIVGVQETQYF
-,TRBV7-9,-,TRBJ1-1,TGTGCCAGCAGCCCTACGGTGAACACTGAAGCTTTCTTT,CASSPTVNTEAFF
TRBD1,TRBV6-1,-,TRBJ1-5,TGTGCCAGCAGTGGAGATCGGACAGGGAGAAATCAGCCCCAGCATTTT,CASSGDRTGRNQPQHF
-,TRBV2,-,TRBJ1-6,TGTGCCAGCAGGACCAGGGCGAATAATTCACCCCTCCACTTT,CASRTRANNSPLHF
-,TRBV7-2,-,TRBJ2-3,TGTGCCAGCAGCTTGGCTGGGGACGCGAGCACAGATACGCAGTATTTT,CASSLAGDASTDTQYF
-,TRBV2,-,TRBJ1-1,TGTGCCAGCAGTGAAAATCGGGAGCCTCGTGAAGCTTTCTTT,CASSENREPREAFF
-,TRBV10-3,-,TRBJ1-2,TGTGCCATTAAGTGGGCAGGGAGCGAAGGCTACACCTTC,CAIKWAGSEGYTF
-,TRBV6-5,-,TRBJ1-1,TGTGCCAGCAGTACCCGGACGGAGAACACTGAAGCTTTCTTT,CASSTRTENTEAFF
-,TRBV6-5,-,TRBJ2-1,TGTGCCAGCACTGTACAGACCCTCTCCTACAATGAGCAGTTCTTC,CASTVQTLSYNEQFF
-,TRBV20-1,-,TRBJ2-7,TGCAGTGCTAGTGGCTCGTGGGGGTACGAGCAGTACTTC,CSASGSWGYEQYF
-,TRBV11-3,-,TRBJ2-3,TGTGCCAGCAGCTTAGGGACAGAGGATCCAGATACGCAGTATTTT,CASSLGTEDPDTQYF
-,TRBV2,-,TRBJ1-3,TGTGCCAGCAGTGAGGGGGTACTCTCTGGAAACACCATATATTTT,CASSEGVLSGNTIYF
-,TRBV7-8,-,TRBJ2-6,TGTGCCAGCAGCCTCGTGGGTTGGACAGCATCTGGGGCCAACGTCCTGACTTTC,CASSLVGWTASGANVLTF
-,TRBV21-1,-,TRBJ1-4,TGTGCCAGCAGGAAAATACCGGGACATGGGAATGAAAAACTGTTTTTT,CASRKIPGHGNEKLFF
TRBD1,TRBV9,-,TRBJ1-3,TGTGCCAGCAGCCCAGCCTCCGGGACAGGGGTCTCTGGAAACACCATATATTTT,CASSPASGTGVSGNTIYF
-,TRBV2,-,TRBJ1-5,TGTGCCAGCAGTGAAGCCGGTAGTGGCCAGCCCCAGCATTTT,CASSEAGSGQPQHF
-,TRBV18,-,TRBJ1-1,TGTGCCAGCTCACAGAAACTTGGAGTAGAAGCTTTCTTT,CASSQKLGVEAFF
TRBD1,TRBV28,-,TRBJ1-2,TGTGCCAGCAGCCCCGGGACAGATATCTATGGCTACACCTTC,CASSPGTDIYGYTF
-,TRBV6-1,-,TRBJ1-2,TGTGCCAGCAGTGACCGGACTCGGGGCTACACCTTC,CASSDRTRGYTF
-,TRBV10-3,-,TRBJ1-2,TGTGCCATCAGTGAGTCGAGAACGAGTTATGGGGAAGGCTACACCTTC,CAISESRTSYGEGYTF
TRBD1,TRBV4-1,-,TRBJ1-4,TGCGCCAGCAGCCGGACGACAGGGGGCGGTCAGGGAAATGAAAAACTGTTTTTT,CASSRTTGGGQGNEKLFF
-,TRBV20-1,-,TRBJ2-1,TGCAGTGCTAGTAGTTTGCTTAGGGCGAATGAGCAGTTCTTC,CSASSLLRANEQFF
-,TRBV12-1,-,TRBJ2-3,TGTGCCAGCAGCCGAGGACTAAATAGCACAGATACGCAGTATTTT,CASSRGLNSTDTQYF
TRBD2,TRBV19,-,TRBJ2-6,TGTGCCAGTAGTAAAAGGGGAGGGGACGGGTCTGGGGCCAACGTCCTGACTTTC,CASSKRGGDGSGANVLTF
-,TRBV6-6,-,TRBJ2-1,TGTGCCAGCAGTTATTGGGGGAATGAGCAGTTCTTC,CASSYWGNEQFF
-,TRBV6-5,-,TRBJ1-6,TGTGCCAGCATTCTCATAATAGGGCCGGGCTCACCCCTCCACTTT,CASILIIGPGSPLHF
-,TRBV27,-,TRBJ1-2,TGTGCCAGCAGCAGGACCCGGGACAAGGGTGACGGCTACACCTTC,CASSRTRDKGDGYTF
-,TRBV27,-,TRBJ2-7,TGTGCCAGCAGTCCGAGCTCCTACGAGCAGTACTTC,CASSPSSYEQYF
-,TRBV24-1,once,TRBJ1-2,TGTGCCACCAGTTCTGCCAGGGACTATGGCTACACCTTC,CATSSARDYGYTF
-,TRBV19,-,TRBJ2-1,TGTGCCAGTAGTGGGCCTTACTATGAGCAGTTCTTC,CASSGPYYEQFF
-,TRBV12-3/TRBV12-4,-,TRBJ1-1,TGTGCCAGCAGCCTTGCCTTGGACACTGAAGCTTTCTTT,CASSLALDTEAFF
-,TRBV6-5,-,TRBJ2-3,TGTGCCAGCAGTCCTCGGACAGACTTCTCAGATACGCAGTATTTT,CASSPRTDFSDTQYF
TRBD1,TRBV19,-,TRBJ2-1,TGTGCCAGTAGTTCTTCCGGGACAGGGATCAATGAGCAGTTCTTC,CASSSSGTGINEQFF
TRBD1,TRBV7-8,-,TRBJ2-7,TGTGCCAGCAGCTTAAAGGGACAGGGCCGCTACGAGCAGTACTTC,CASSLKGQGRYEQYF
TRBD2,TRBV27,-,TRBJ2-1,TGTGCCAGCAGTCCCGGGACTAGCGGGATAGGGTGGTGGTTCTTC,CASSPGTSGIGWWFF
TRBD1,TRBV20-1,-,TRBJ2-7,TGCAGTGCTAGTGAGACAGGGCTCTACGAGCAGTACTTC,CSASETGLYEQYF
TRBD2,TRBV7-8,few,TRBJ2-5,TGTGCCAGCAGCTTAGTTGCGGGGGGGCCCAGGGAGACCCAGTACTTC,CASSLVAGGPRETQYF
-,TRBV19,-,TRBJ1-4,TGTGCCAGTAGTAAGGCGTTAGGGACGGCTAATGAAAAACTGTTTTTT,CASSKALGTANEKLFF
TRBD2,TRBV2,-,TRBJ2-5,TGTGCCGGTAGGACTAGCGGGGAAGAGACCCAGTACTTC,CAGRTSGEETQYF
-,TRBV12-3/TRBV12-4,once,TRBJ2-1,TGTGCCAGCAGTTTGAGGGGCCGGAATGAGCAGTTCTTC,CASSLRGRNEQFF